These 25 T cell receptor beta chains originate from one sample sequenced in a study of shared clonotypes between healthy human individuals. Naive CD8 isolation took CD45RO-negative cells positively selected for CCR7 and excluded terminally differentiated effector memory CD45RA+ cells. The repertoire was sequenced with immunoSEQ multiplex PCR; TCRdb's copy has only in-frame clones and lacks some. The sample shows about 2,100,000 clones, roughly 91% of them seen only once. Sequenced material: naive CD8+ T cells from PBMCs. These receptor sequences come from a man between 18 and 35 years old in good health. Some clones in this sample may be carry-over from other donors' samples.

The chain joins TRBV7-9 to TRBJ2-3; weak D call: TRBD1 (6 bases). V lost 11 bases to trimming and J lost 0 bases, with 12 bases between them. The CDR3 contains 13 residues. Germline V gene sequence: CDR1 SEHNR, CDR2 FQNEAQ (reference sequence). The DNA for the CDR3 is TGTGCCGCGGACAGCACTAGCACAGATACGCAGTATTTT. It encodes CAADSTSTDTQYF.

The CDR3: CASSPPSSGSSRNEQFF. CDR3 nucleotides: TGTGCCAGCAGCCCCCCCTCGAGCGGGAGCAGTCGGAATGAGCAGTTCTTC. The chain links TRBV7-9 to TRBJ2-1; 8 nucleotides match TRBD2. Germline V gives CDR1 SEHNR, CDR2 FQNEAQ (reference sequence). V gave up 5 bases and J gave up 7 bases; unmatched junction bases: 16. CDR3 size: 17 residues.

This clone was seen a few times. The V call is TRBV5-4, the J call TRBJ2-7; tentative D call: TRBD1 (5 bases). This CDR3 has 12 residues. CDR1 is SGHNT, CDR2 YYREEE, per germline (reference sequence). Between the trimmed V and J ends, which lost 7 bases and 2 bases, there was a span of 10 bases. DNA for the CDR3: TGTGCCAGCGGGGCCAACCCCTACGAGCAGTACTTC. Residues: CASGANPYEQYF.

The chain combines TRBV14 with TRBJ2-1; the D gene is possibly TRBD1 (6 bases). CDR1 and CDR2 (germline): SGHDN, FVKESK. The CDR3 is made up of 16 amino acids. Trimming took off 3 bases at V and 6 bases at J, with 18 bases between the two ends. The DNA for the CDR3 is TGTGCCAGCAGCCACCCCACAGGGCCGGGGTTCAATGAGCAGTTCTTC. Its translation is CASSHPTGPGFNEQFF.

This chain links TRBV15 with TRBJ2-3; TRBD2 agrees at 12 bases. After removal of 5 bases from V and 4 bases from J, the junction contained 7 bases not matched to a gene. The CDR3 runs 16 residues. Looked up from germline, CDR1 is LNHNV and CDR2 is YYDKDF (reference sequence). CDR3 sequence: CATSDPRLAGADTQYF. The CDR3 region has the DNA TGTGCCACCAGCGATCCGCGACTAGCGGGGGCAGATACGCAGTATTTT.

With regard to this clone: The identical CDR3 is also encoded by other nucleotide sequences in the sample. The gene calls are TRBV28 and TRBJ2-7, with a weak D call TRBD1 (6 bases). Between the trimmed V and J ends, which lost 2 bases and 4 bases, there was a span of 9 bases. The CDR3 extends over 13 amino acids. Germline V gene sequence: CDR1 MDHEN, CDR2 SYDVKM. CDR3 protein: CASSLGQLYEQYF. For the CDR3, the DNA is TGTGCCAGCAGTTTAGGACAGCTATACGAGCAGTACTTC. The complete variable domain, with remaining parts taken from reference TRBV28 and TRBJ2-7, reads DVKVTQSSRYLVKRTGEKVFLECVQDMDHENMFWYRQDPGLGLRLIYFSYDVKMKEKGDIPEGYSVSREKKERFSLILESASTNQTSMYLCASSLGQLYEQYFGPGTRLTVT.

The chain carries TRBV7-6 and TRBJ2-7; D is perhaps TRBD1 or TRBD2 (5 bases each). Trimming cost V 0 bases and J 3 bases, with 12 bases left between them. The CDR3 totals 15 residues. The germline V gene encodes CDR1 SGHVS and CDR2 FNYEAQ. CDR3 amino acids: CASSLARGAGYEQYF. Here the CDR3 DNA reads TGTGCCAGCAGCTTAGCGAGAGGGGCGGGCTACGAGCAGTACTTC.

The chain carries TRBV9 and TRBJ2-7; possibly TRBD2 for D (6 bases). The germline V gene has CDR1 SGDLS and CDR2 YYNGEE. With 3 bases removed from V and 0 bases from J, the gap between germline ends came to 16 bases. This CDR3 has 16 amino acids. In DNA, the CDR3 is TGTGCCAGCAGCGACCAAGAGGACGGGAGCTCCTACGAGCAGTACTTC. Protein sequence: CASSDQEDGSSYEQYF.

This clone occurred once. The gene calls are TRBV9 and TRBJ1-2; D gene unclear. V lost 0 bases, J lost 4 bases, and 7 bases lay in between. This CDR3 has 13 residues. Germline CDR1 is SGDLS and CDR2 is YYNGEE. The CDR3, as DNA: TGTGCCAGCAGCGTAGATGAGGGCTATGGCTACACCTTC. The encoded protein is CASSVDEGYGYTF.

A remark on this clone: Other DNA sequences in this specimen translate into the identical CDR3. The V call is TRBV5-1, the J call TRBJ2-3; D possibly corresponds to TRBD2 (6 bases). The germline V gene encodes CDR1 SGHRS and CDR2 YFSETQ. The V gene lost 0 bases and the J gene lost 3 bases, with 8 bases spanning the gap. The CDR3 totals 14 residues. The CDR3 here is CASSLGLATDTQYF. Written as DNA, the CDR3 is TGCGCCAGCAGCTTGGGGCTAGCGACAGATACGCAGTATTTT.

The V and J genes are TRBV30 and TRBJ1-1, with 7 bases fitting TRBD1. This CDR3 is 13 amino acids long. Germline CDR1 GTSNPN, CDR2 SVGIG (reference sequence). J lost 5 bases, V lost 1 base, and 4 bases had no gene match. The CDR3 nucleotides are TGTGCCTGGAGTGAGGCAGGGGGGACTGAAGCTTTCTTT. The encoded protein is CAWSEAGGTEAFF. The full variable domain, completed using reference TRBV30 and TRBJ1-1, is SQTIHQWPATLVQPVGSPLSLECTVEGTSNPNLYWYRQAAGRGLQLLFYSVGIGQISSEVPQNLSASRPQDRQFILSSKKLLLSDSGFYLCAWSEAGGTEAFFGQGTRLTVV.

The chain joins TRBV27 to TRBJ2-1, with D maybe TRBD2 (5 bases). CDR1 and CDR2 from the germline V gene are MNHEY and SMNVEV (reference sequence). The CDR3 covers 15 residues. The V end lost 2 bases, the J end lost 4 bases, and 12 bases lay between the germline ends. The CDR3 reads CASSLRESGYNEQFF. CDR3 in DNA: TGTGCCAGCAGTTTACGGGAAAGCGGTTACAATGAGCAGTTCTTC.

The chain has TRBV7-8 and TRBJ2-1, with D possibly matching TRBD2 (6 bases). The CDR3 totals 16 residues. V was pared by 5 bases and J by 0 bases, with 14 bases between. Germline V gives CDR1 SGHVS, CDR2 FQNEAQ. Here the CDR3 DNA reads TGTGCCAGCAGCCGCCCATACGGGAGCTCCTACAATGAGCAGTTCTTC. This gives the protein CASSRPYGSSYNEQFF.

This clone was found once. The chain employs TRBV28 and TRBJ1-1; maybe TRBD1 (6 bases). Germline V lookup: CDR1 MDHEN, CDR2 SYDVKM. V lost 5 bases to trimming and J lost 3 bases, with 13 bases between them. This CDR3 contains 14 residues. The CDR3 DNA is TGTGCCAGCAGTGATCCCGGGGGCTACACTGAAGCTTTCTTT. This sequence encodes CASSDPGGYTEAFF.

V and J are TRBV5-1 and TRBJ2-7; 7 bases fit TRBD1. The CDR3 length is 15 residues. With 0 bases clipped from V and 0 bases from J, the junction kept 3 bases outside the gene matches. Germline V lookup: CDR1 SGHRS, CDR2 YFSETQ. CDR3 DNA: TGCGCCAGCAGCTTGGTTGGGACAGCCTCCTACGAGCAGTACTTC. It translates to CASSLVGTASYEQYF.

This clone was observed once. This rearrangement joins TRBV7-9 to TRBJ2-1; 9 positions match TRBD1. With 5 bases clipped from V and 9 bases from J, the junction kept 14 bases outside the gene matches. The germline gives CDR1 SEHNR, CDR2 FQNEAQ (reference sequence). The CDR3 runs 16 residues. CDR3: CASSQLPGQGWSEQFF. CDR3 coding DNA: TGTGCCAGCAGCCAACTTCCGGGACAGGGTTGGAGTGAGCAGTTCTTC.

V and J are TRBV28 and TRBJ1-3, with TRBD1 matching 8 bases. The V gene's germline CDR1 is MDHEN and CDR2 SYDVKM. The CDR3 loop spans 17 amino acids. The V segment lost 4 bases and the J segment 2 bases; nucleotides outside the gene matches: 10. CDR3 residues: CASSYRGQGLPGNTIYF. The CDR3 DNA is TGTGCCAGCAGTTACCGTGGACAGGGTCTGCCTGGAAACACCATATATTTT.

For the CDR3, the DNA is TGTGCCAGCAGTCCTGGCGGGCTGGGCTACACCTTC. It encodes CASSPGGLGYTF. This chain links TRBV6-5 with TRBJ1-2, with no clear D. V lost 5 bases, J lost 8 bases, and 12 bases lay in between. The CDR3 length is 12 residues. The germline V gene has CDR1 MNHEY and CDR2 SVGAGI.

The rearrangement links TRBV14 to TRBJ1-2; 8 bases are a match to TRBD1. Germline CDR1 SGHDN, CDR2 FVKESK. This CDR3 is built from 14 residues. Unmatched junction bases numbered 5, after V lost 4 bases and J lost 4 bases. The CDR3 nucleotides read TGTGCCAGCAGCCCGACAGGGGCCCGCTATGGCTACACCTTC. It specifies CASSPTGARYGYTF.

The chain has TRBV4-1 and TRBJ2-7, with TRBD2 matching over 13 bases. The CDR3 runs to 15 residues. Germline V gives CDR1 MGHRA, CDR2 YSYEKL. V lost 4 bases to trimming and J lost 2 bases; unmatched junction nucleotides: 2. The CDR3 loop is CASSRLAGGPYEQYF. The CDR3 DNA sequence: TGCGCCAGCAGCCGACTAGCGGGAGGCCCCTACGAGCAGTACTTC.

This clone was recorded once. The chain is built from TRBV11-2 and TRBJ1-2; the D gene is possibly TRBD1 (5 bases). Between the trimmed V and J ends, which lost 1 base and 4 bases, there was a span of 13 bases. CDR3 length equals 15 residues. CDR1 is SGHAT and CDR2 is FQNNGV in the germline V gene. The CDR3 here is CASSLVVTGRYGYTF. In DNA form, the CDR3 reads TGTGCCAGCAGCTTAGTAGTAACGGGACGCTATGGCTACACCTTC.

CDR3: CASSAPQGLGGNQPQHF. CDR3 nucleotides: TGTGCCAGCAGTGCCCCACAGGGTCTGGGGGGCAATCAGCCCCAGCATTTT. The V call is TRBV6-1, the J call TRBJ1-5; D is possibly TRBD1 (6 bases). The CDR3 extends over 17 amino acids. Per the germline V gene, CDR1 is MNHNS and CDR2 is SASEGT. V lost 4 bases and J 2 bases, leaving 18 bases between the germline ends.

The V and J genes are TRBV11-2 and TRBJ1-1; D gene ambiguous. The length of the CDR3 is 13 residues. Trimming took off 1 base at V and 5 bases at J, with 8 bases between the two ends. The germline gives CDR1 SGHAT, CDR2 FQNNGV. In DNA form, the CDR3 reads TGTGCCAGCAGCTTAGCACCGGGGACTGAAGCTTTCTTT. It is translated as CASSLAPGTEAFF.

This clone was counted once. The identical CDR3 is also encoded by other nucleotide sequences in the sample. The chain uses TRBV27 and TRBJ2-1; 9 positions agree with TRBD2. Germline V gene lookup returns CDR1 MNHEY and CDR2 SMNVEV (reference sequence). The CDR3 has 13 residues. Unmatched junction bases numbered 0, after V lost 2 bases and J lost 7 bases. DNA of the CDR3: TGTGCCAGCAGTTTAACTAGCGGGAATGAGCAGTTCTTC. This translates into CASSLTSGNEQFF.

The V gene is TRBV5-4, the J gene TRBJ1-3, with D perhaps TRBD1 (6 bases). This CDR3 is 14 amino acids long. Germline CDR1 reads SGHNT; CDR2 reads YYREEE (reference sequence). V lost 5 bases, J lost 0 bases, and 9 bases lay in between. The CDR3 coding sequence is TGTGCCAGCAGACAAGGGGGCTCTGGAAACACCATATATTTT. It specifies CASRQGGSGNTIYF. Filled out from reference TRBV5-4 and TRBJ1-3, the complete variable domain reads ETGVTQSPTHLIKTRGQQVTLRCSSQSGHNTVSWYQQALGQGPQFIFQYYREEENGRGNFPPRFSGLQFPNYSSELNVNALELDDSALYLCASRQGGSGNTIYFGEGSWLTVV.